This T cell receptor beta chain was sequenced for a study of shared clonotypes between healthy human individuals. General observations from the study: Rarefaction exposed incomplete sorted-subset sequencing despite large depth.

Using immunoSEQ multiplex PCR, the repertoire was profiled, and TCRdb retains in-frame clones only, with some absent. The repertoire holds approximately 2,000,000 clones, 85% to 95% seen once, with approximately 0.39% in the top ten. CDR3 length: 13 amino acids. The V and J ends lost 4 bases and 3 bases, in that order; junction bases with no gene match: 2. From germline, CDR1 is SGHRS and CDR2 YFSETQ. About this clone: Antigen unknown.

The sequencing input was naive CD4+ T cells from PBMCs. Subset in this sample: CD45RA+ positively selected. This rearrangement joins TRBV5-1 to TRBJ2-3; 7 positions match TRBD1. This TCR was sampled from a man aged 18 to 29 in good health. Some clones in this sample may be carry-over from other donors' samples. The DNA for the CDR3 is TGCGCCAGCAGCCAGACAGGGACAGATACGCAGTATTTT. Its protein is CASSQTGTDTQYF.